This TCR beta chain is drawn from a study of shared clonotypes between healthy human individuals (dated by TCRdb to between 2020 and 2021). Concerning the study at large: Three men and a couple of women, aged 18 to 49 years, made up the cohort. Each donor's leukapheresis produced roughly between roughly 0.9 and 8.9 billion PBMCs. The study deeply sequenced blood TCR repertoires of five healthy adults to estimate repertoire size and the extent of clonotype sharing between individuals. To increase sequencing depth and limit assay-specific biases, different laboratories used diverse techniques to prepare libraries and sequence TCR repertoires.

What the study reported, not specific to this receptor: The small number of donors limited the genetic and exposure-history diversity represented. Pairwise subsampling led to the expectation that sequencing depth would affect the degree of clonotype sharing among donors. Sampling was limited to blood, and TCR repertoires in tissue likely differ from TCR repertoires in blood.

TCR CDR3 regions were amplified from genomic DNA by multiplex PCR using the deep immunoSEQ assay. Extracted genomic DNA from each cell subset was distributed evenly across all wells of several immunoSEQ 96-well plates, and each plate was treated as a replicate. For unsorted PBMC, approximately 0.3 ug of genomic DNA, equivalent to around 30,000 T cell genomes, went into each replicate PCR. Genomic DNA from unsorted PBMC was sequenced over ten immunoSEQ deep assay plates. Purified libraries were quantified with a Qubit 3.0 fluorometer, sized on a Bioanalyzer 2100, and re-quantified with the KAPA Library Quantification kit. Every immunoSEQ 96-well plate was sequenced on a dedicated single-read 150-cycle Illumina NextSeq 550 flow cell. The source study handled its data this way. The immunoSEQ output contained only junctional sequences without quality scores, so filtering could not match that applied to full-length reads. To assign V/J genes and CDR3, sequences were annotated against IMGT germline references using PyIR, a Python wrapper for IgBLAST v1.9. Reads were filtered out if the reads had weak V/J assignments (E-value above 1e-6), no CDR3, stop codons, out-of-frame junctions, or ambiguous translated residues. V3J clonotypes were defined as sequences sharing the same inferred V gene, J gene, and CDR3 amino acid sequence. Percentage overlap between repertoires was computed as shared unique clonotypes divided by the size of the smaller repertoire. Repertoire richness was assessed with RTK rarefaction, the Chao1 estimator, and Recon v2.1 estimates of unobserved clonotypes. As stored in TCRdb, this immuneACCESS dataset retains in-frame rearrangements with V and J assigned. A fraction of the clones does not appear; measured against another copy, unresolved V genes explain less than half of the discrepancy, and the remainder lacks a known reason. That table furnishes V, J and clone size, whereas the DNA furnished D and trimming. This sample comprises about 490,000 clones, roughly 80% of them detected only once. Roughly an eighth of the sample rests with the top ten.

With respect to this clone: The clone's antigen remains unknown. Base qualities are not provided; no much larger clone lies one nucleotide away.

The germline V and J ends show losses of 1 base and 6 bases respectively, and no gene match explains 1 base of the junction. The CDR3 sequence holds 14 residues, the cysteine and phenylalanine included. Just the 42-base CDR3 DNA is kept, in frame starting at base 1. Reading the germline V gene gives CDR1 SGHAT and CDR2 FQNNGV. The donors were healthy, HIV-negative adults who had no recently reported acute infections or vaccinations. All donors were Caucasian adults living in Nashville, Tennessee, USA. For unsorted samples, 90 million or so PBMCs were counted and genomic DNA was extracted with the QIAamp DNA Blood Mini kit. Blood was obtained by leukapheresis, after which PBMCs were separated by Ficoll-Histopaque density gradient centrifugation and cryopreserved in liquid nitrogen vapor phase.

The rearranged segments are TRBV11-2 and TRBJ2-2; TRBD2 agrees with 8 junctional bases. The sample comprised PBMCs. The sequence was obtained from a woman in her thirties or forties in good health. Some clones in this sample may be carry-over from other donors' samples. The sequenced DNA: TGTGCCAGCAGCTTAGGGACTAGCCCCGGGGAGCTGTTTTTT. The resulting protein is CASSLGTSPGELFF.